The clone carrying this TCR beta chain is a singleton in its sample. This sample is part of a study of cytomegalovirus exposure and HLA in healthy donors. The V and J ends lost 2 bases and 2 bases respectively, with 4 bases between them. The CDR3 length is 13 residues. Per the germline V gene, CDR1 is SGHTA and CDR2 is FQGTGA. The data were produced by immunoSEQ multiplex PCR, yet TCRdb's version contains in-frame clones alone and is incomplete. The data show about 150,000 clones, with roughly 84% seen just once and approximately 2% held by the top ten. The chain employs TRBV7-3 and TRBJ1-5; unclear D gene. This sequence originates from a human donor in good health. The source material was PBMCs. The CDR3 nucleotides are TGTGCCAGCAGCTTATCGGGCAATCAGCCCCAGCATTTT. Translation: CASSLSGNQPQHF.